The clone carrying this T cell receptor (beta chain) was counted only a few times. The antigen is not known. These data are taken from a study of beta chain features in type 1 diabetes. Study in general: Healthy donors, compared against patients, showed similar age, gender and cell yields. Study outcomes and limitations: There was a moderate but significant shortening of TCRB CDR3s in all four CD4+ subsets of Type 1 diabetes patients.

The CDR3 is 12 amino acids. CDR1 is SGHRS and CDR2 is YFSETQ in the germline V gene. V was clipped by 4 bases and J by 3 bases, with 8 bases between them. Expressed TCRB transcripts were sequenced because the isolated RNA had all been reverse transcribed beforehand. Libraries were prepared by immunoSEQ multiplex PCR; TCRdb keeps only in-frame clonotypes and omits some of them. Of 330,000 or so clones in the sample, roughly 13% are singletons; the top ten hold 0.01%. One heparinised draw, averaging roughly 110 mL, was taken per donor. The V and J genes are TRBV5-1 and TRBJ2-7; D not certain. The source of this sequence is a woman aged 18-29 years with type 1 diabetes. The sequenced sample was naive CD4+ T cells from blood. The CDR3 DNA reads as TGCGCCAGCAGCCGGGTGGACTACGAGCAGTACTTC. Its protein product is CASSRVDYEQYF.